Listed here are 9 T cell receptor beta chains from one sample, sequenced in a study of T-cell reconstitution after alpha-beta-depleted transplantation in children (dated by TCRdb to between 2015 and 2016). The protocol used for the library was PCR. Sequenced on an Illumina HiSeq 2500. TCR libraries were prepared with molecular barcoding, using unique molecular identifiers to normalize TCRbeta repertoire quantification. TCRdb itself trimmed the public reads at Q25 with fastp, ran MiXCR and retained productive beta chains. All rows with the same CDR3 protein become a single entry with the most common DNA and genes. Here the sample has over 100,000 distinct CDR3 sequences; roughly 7.1% occur a single time. The ten biggest clones cover less than 20% of the sample. The label giving this sample's treatment or condition can be read as: allogeneic hematopoietic cell transplantation with graft depleted of TCRalphabeta T cells and CD19 B cells.

Sequencing was performed on PBMCs, taken before TCRalphabeta/CD19-depleted stem cell transplant. The receptors come from a boy younger than 10 with acute lymphoblastic leukemia, due to receive a stem cell transplant.

This clonotype was observed at least ten times. The J gene is TRBJ2-1, the V gene TRBV9, with 8 bases that match TRBD2. Trimming took 1 base from V and 4 from J; bases not matched to a gene: 4. CDR3 length: 15 residues. CDR1 is SGDLS and CDR2 is YYNGEE in the germline V gene. In nucleotides, the CDR3 is TGTGCCAGCAGCGTAAGCGGGGGACCATACAATGAGCAGTTCTTC. This encodes CASSVSGGPYNEQFF.

The chain has TRBV18 and TRBJ1-2; D gene ambiguous. This CDR3 region has 11 residues. Germline loops: CDR1 KGHSH, CDR2 LQKENI. V dropped 2 bases and J dropped 6 bases, with 4 bases sitting between them. The CDR3, as DNA: TGTGCCAGCTCACCAGGGGATGGCTACACCTTC. This sequence encodes CASSPGDGYTF. Full variable domain (outside the CDR3, taken from reference TRBV18 and TRBJ1-2): NAGVMQNPRHLVRRRGQEARLRCSPMKGHSHVYWYRQLPEEGLKFMVYLQKENIIDESGMPKERFSAEFPKEGPSILRIQQVVRGDSAAYFCASSPGDGYTFGSGTRLTVV.

This clonotype was seen many times. The chain employs TRBV7-8 and TRBJ2-5; unclear D gene. Germline CDR1 is SGHVS and CDR2 is FQNEAQ. With 5 bases removed from V and 5 bases from J, the gap between germline ends came to 6 bases. The CDR3 runs 11 residues. DNA for the CDR3: TGTGCCAGCAGCCAAAGGGAGACCCAGTACTTC. Translated: CASSQRETQYF.

V is TRBV4-2 and J is TRBJ1-3; unclear D gene. V was pared by 0 bases and J by 1 base, with 10 bases between. CDR3 length: 16 amino acids. Germline V gene data show CDR1 as LGHNA and CDR2 as YNFKEQ. The CDR3 spells CASSQERRVSGNTIYF. CDR3 nucleotides: TGTGCCAGCAGCCAAGAACGTCGGGTTTCTGGAAACACCATATATTTT.

This clonotype was counted a few times. The J gene is TRBJ1-3, the V gene TRBV5-6; D is uncertain. The CDR3 is made up of 13 amino acids. The V end was cut by 7 bases, the J end by 0 bases, with 8 bases between. Looked up from germline, CDR1 is SGHDT and CDR2 is YYEEEE. The CDR3 here is CASRPSSGNTIYF. The CDR3 coding sequence is TGTGCCAGCCGACCGTCCTCTGGAAACACCATATATTTT.

Only a few counts were recorded for this clonotype. V is TRBV7-2 and J is TRBJ1-2; D is perhaps TRBD1 (6 bases). The CDR3 contains 15 residues. V was shortened by 7 bases and J by 0 bases, with 15 bases between the two germline ends. From germline, CDR1 is SGHTA and CDR2 FQGNSA. This CDR3 is CASTTGGAANYGYTF. The CDR3 bases are TGTGCCAGCACCACCGGGGGGGCCGCTAACTATGGCTACACCTTC.

A word on this clonotype: This CDR3 fails to terminate in the conserved phenylalanine or tryptophan, so it likely reflects a read error. J is TRBJ2-7 and V is TRBV20-1; 11 nucleotides match TRBD2. V dropped 3 bases and J dropped 0; count of bases not matched to a gene: 7. Germline assignment: CDR1 DFQATT and CDR2 SNEGSKA (reference sequence). The CDR3 extends over 16 amino acids. CDR3 amino acids: CSASPPLAGGSYEQYL. The CDR3 region has the DNA TGCAGTGCTAGCCCCCCTCTAGCGGGGGGCTCCTACGAGCAGTACCTC.

This clonotype showed up many times. The chain recombines TRBV7-9 with TRBJ2-1, with 11 bases aligning to TRBD2. With V trimmed by 0 bases and J by 3 bases, 4 bases remained unmatched. This CDR3 is built from 17 residues. Germline CDR1 SEHNR, CDR2 FQNEAQ (reference sequence). The CDR3 DNA reads as TGTGCCAGCAGCTTAGCCAGAGGACTAGCGGGCTACAATGAGCAGTTCTTC. Protein: CASSLARGLAGYNEQFF.

This clonotype occurred many times. The V call is TRBV24-1, the J call TRBJ2-3; 14 bases line up with TRBD2. V trimming: 4 bases; J trimming: 4 bases; junction bases outside the gene matches: 9. The length of the CDR3 is 18 residues. From germline, CDR1 is KGHDR and CDR2 SFDVKD. DNA for the CDR3: TGTGCCACCAGTGACCGAGGGACTAGCGGGGGCAACTCAGATACGCAGTATTTT. Its protein product is CATSDRGTSGGNSDTQYF.